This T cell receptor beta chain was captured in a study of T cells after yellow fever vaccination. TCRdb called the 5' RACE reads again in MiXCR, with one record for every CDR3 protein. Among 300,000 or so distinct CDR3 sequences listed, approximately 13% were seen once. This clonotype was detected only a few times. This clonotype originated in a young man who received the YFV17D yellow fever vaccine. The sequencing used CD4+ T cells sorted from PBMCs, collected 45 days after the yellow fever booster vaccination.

The CDR3 region has the DNA TGTGCCAGCAGTTTCGCCCTAGGAGAGACCCAGTACTTC. Its translation: CASSFALGETQYF. J is TRBJ2-5 and V is TRBV12-3 or TRBV12-4; D not certain. The CDR3 is 13 residues long. V was cut by 3 bases and J by 4 bases, with 9 bases left in between.